This entry concerns a single T cell receptor (beta chain). The antigen is unknown. Sample treatment: oral pan-JAK inhibitor, 5-10 mg twice daily. V shed 1 base and J shed 7 bases, with 8 bases lying between them. The CDR3 extends over 13 amino acids. The V gene's germline CDR1 is MNHEY and CDR2 SMNVEV (reference sequence). The sample is drawn from a study of CD8+ T cells in alopecia areata. Study-wide results and limits: Lesional scalp, notably in alopecia totalis/universalis, had clonality above that of normal scalp.

Following RNA extraction, reverse transcription yielded cDNA that acted as the sequencing template. Method: immunoSEQ multiplex PCR; TCRdb's copy keeps in-frame clones and lacks some. The sample lists 150,000 to 200,000 clones, 58% occurring once. Sequencing was performed on CD8+ T cells sorted from blood, taken at week 24, from a patient treated with tofacitinib. The chain employs TRBV27 and TRBJ1-5; the D is unclear. This TCR was recovered from a human donor with alopecia areata. The CDR3 DNA sequence: TGTGCCAGCAGTTTATTGACGGGACAGCCCCAGCATTTT. Amino acids: CASSLLTGQPQHF.